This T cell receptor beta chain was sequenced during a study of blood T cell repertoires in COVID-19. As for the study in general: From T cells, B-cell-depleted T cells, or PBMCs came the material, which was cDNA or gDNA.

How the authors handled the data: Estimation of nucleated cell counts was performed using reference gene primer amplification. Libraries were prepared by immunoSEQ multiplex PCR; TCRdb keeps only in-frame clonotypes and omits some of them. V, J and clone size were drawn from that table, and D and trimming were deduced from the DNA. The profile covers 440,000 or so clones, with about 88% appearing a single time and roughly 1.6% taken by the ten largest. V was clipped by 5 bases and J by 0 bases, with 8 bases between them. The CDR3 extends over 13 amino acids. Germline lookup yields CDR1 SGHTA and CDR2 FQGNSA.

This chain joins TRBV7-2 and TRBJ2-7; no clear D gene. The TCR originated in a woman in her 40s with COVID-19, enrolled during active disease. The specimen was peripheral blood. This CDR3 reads CASSPRSSYEQYF. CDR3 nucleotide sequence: TGTGCCAGCAGCCCGAGGTCCTCCTACGAGCAGTACTTC.